The entry below describes one TCR beta chain. By its share of the sample, this clone is medium-sized (0.01 to 0.1%). It lacks a known antigen. There are no base qualities to consult, and no much larger clone falls within one base. The CDR1 and CDR2 encoded by the germline V gene (reference sequence) are MNHEY and SMNVEV. V is pruned by 6 bases and J by 4 bases, leaving 9 bases of the junction without a gene match. There are 15 amino acids in the CDR3, from cysteine to phenylalanine inclusive. The CDR3 DNA has 45 bases and is translated from base 1. For survey sequencing of tumor libraries, mostly approximately 4.5 ug of input genomic DNA was used, and two replicates were run per sample. The immunoSEQ hsTCRbeta kit was used to prepare TCRbeta libraries according to the manufacturer's instructions. The completed libraries were mixed into a single pool at 3 nM, then sequenced with an Illumina NovaSeq 6000 S4 flow cell. On the authors' methods: The immunoSEQ Analyzer handled quality control and preprocessing of the raw data. The analysis was limited to productive rearrangements, and each clonotype was defined by a unique CDR3 amino acid sequence. Repertoire clonality was estimated as the Gini-Simpson index, which was calculated using the R package tcR. Student's t test was used to compare Gini indices, while Pearson correlation assessed associations with tumor size change. Held by TCRdb, this immuneACCESS table contains in-frame sequences only and omits some clones. Under half of the omission traces to an unresolved V gene where checked; the cause of the rest is unknown. The DNA gave D and trimming, while V, J and clone size come from that table. The sample yields nearly 15,000 clones; under 40% were counted once. The ten largest clones capture 30% to 45% of the sample.

The time point label, read with the paper, signifies: after neoadjuvant nivolumab, at surgical resection. The patients had newly diagnosed stage II-IVA oral cavity squamous cell carcinoma and had not received any prior systemic or radiation treatment. The cohort was composed of patients with HPV-negative, locally advanced oral cavity squamous cell carcinoma. Samples came from a longitudinal correlative study of a single-arm phase II trial of neoadjuvant nivolumab in oral cavity squamous cell carcinoma. Genomic DNA-based TCRbeta sequencing was performed on subject-matched pre- and post-treatment PBMCs and tumors from three responders and three non-responders. For tumor tissue, genomic DNA extraction relied on the Maxwell RSC DNA from Tissue kit. The data belong to a study of neoadjuvant anti-PD-1 for oral cavity cancer (dated by TCRdb to the early 2020s). Looking at the study overall: Three to four biweekly doses of nivolumab at 3 mg/kg were mostly administered to patients before curative-intent surgical resection. Responders were defined as patients with complete response, partial response or stable disease by RECIST 1.1; non-responders were defined as patients with progression. For patients who did not progress, a fourth nivolumab dose was given around day 43, followed by definitive surgical resection on days 50-56. The parent correlative cohort had approximately twelve patients and a response rate of about 35%. General findings and caveats noted by the study authors: Only three patients per response group were included in the TCR analyses, and the authors called for validation in larger cohorts. Greater tumor shrinkage was correlated with larger post-treatment sizes of preexisting intratumoral clones, suggesting that expansion of preexisting clones contributed to response. Higher pretreatment blood Treg/Th17 ratios correlated with higher pretreatment blood TCRbeta clonality and lower post-treatment tumor TCRbeta clonality.

The sequencing used tumor tissue, collected after nivolumab (anti-PD-1) treatment. Recombination joined TRBV27 with TRBJ2-5, and TRBD2 aligns with 9 junction nucleotides. The sequence was collected from a person aged 40 to 85 with oral cavity squamous cell carcinoma. The DNA sequence follows: TGTGCCAGCAGCTCGCTGCGGGGGGGCCGAGAGACCCAGTACTTC. Its coded protein is CASSSLRGGRETQYF.